A single TCR beta chain is shown here with its context. This record belongs to a study of blood T cell repertoires in COVID-19. Study-wide context: COVID-19 samples from acute and convalescent phases originated in the United States, Italy and Spain. In each case, the material was cDNA or gDNA derived from T cells, B-cell-depleted T cells, or PBMCs.

As handled by the study authors: Researchers report that nucleated cell counts were estimated from reference gene primer amplification. The protocol was immunoSEQ multiplex PCR, while the TCRdb copy is restricted to in-frame clones and leaves out a portion. The V and J calls and clone size are taken from that table; D and trimming were inferred from the DNA. The sample records 200,000 to 250,000 clones, 80% being singletons. J gave up 3 bases and V 5 bases, and 8 bases lay outside the gene matches. Germline CDR1 MNHEY, CDR2 SMNVEV (reference sequence). The CDR3 has 15 residues. The receptor's source is a human donor in a cohort sampled during active COVID-19. The rearrangement uses TRBV27 and TRBJ2-7, with 9 bases aligning to TRBD2. The specimen was peripheral blood. In nucleotides, the CDR3 is TGTGCCAGCAGTAAAGGGGGACTAGCCTACTACGAGCAGTACTTC. It specifies CASSKGGLAYYEQYF.